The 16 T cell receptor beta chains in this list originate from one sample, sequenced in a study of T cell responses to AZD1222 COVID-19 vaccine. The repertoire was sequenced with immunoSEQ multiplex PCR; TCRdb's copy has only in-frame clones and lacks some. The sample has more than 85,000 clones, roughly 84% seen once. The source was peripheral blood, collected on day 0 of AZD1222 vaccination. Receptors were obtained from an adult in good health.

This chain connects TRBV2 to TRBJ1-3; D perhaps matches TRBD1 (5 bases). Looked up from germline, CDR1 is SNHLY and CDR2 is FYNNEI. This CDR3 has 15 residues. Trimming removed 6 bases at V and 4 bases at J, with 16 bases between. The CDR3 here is CASSRDGARGNTIYF. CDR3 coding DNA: TGTGCCAGCAGCCGGGACGGGGCAAGAGGAAACACCATATATTTT. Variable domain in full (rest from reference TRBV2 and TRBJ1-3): EPEVTQTPSHQVTQMGQEVILRCVPISNHLYFYWYRQILGQKVEFLVSFYNNEISEKSEIFDDQFSVERPDGSNFTLKIRSTKLEDSAMYFCASSRDGARGNTIYFGEGSWLTVV.

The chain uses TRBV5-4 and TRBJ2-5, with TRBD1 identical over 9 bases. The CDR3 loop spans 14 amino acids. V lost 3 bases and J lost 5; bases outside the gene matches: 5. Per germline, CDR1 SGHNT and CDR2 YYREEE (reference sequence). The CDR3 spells CASSSTGGEETQYF. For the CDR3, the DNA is TGTGCCAGCAGCTCGACAGGGGGGGAGGAGACCCAGTACTTC.

This chain's CDR3 is CSVVPGGGQPQHF. The CDR3 DNA sequence: TGCAGCGTTGTCCCTGGGGGCGGGCAGCCCCAGCATTTT. The chain uses TRBV29-1 and TRBJ1-5, with D perhaps matching TRBD1 (6 bases). Trimming shortened V by 4 bases and J by 7 bases, and 14 bases separated the two germline ends. This CDR3 spans 13 amino acids. Germline lookup yields CDR1 SQVTM and CDR2 ANQGSEA.

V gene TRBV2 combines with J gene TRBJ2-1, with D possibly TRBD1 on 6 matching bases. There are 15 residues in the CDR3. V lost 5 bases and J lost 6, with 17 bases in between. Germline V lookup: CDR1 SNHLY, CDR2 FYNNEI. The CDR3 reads CASSLQRQAINEQFF. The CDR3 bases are TGTGCCAGCAGTCTTCAACGACAGGCCATCAATGAGCAGTTCTTC.

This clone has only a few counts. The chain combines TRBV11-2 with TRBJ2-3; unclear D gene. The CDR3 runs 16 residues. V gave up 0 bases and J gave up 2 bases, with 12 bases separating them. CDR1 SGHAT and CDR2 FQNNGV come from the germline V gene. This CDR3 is CASSLDGVTDTDTQYF. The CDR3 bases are TGTGCCAGCAGCTTAGATGGGGTGACGGACACAGATACGCAGTATTTT.

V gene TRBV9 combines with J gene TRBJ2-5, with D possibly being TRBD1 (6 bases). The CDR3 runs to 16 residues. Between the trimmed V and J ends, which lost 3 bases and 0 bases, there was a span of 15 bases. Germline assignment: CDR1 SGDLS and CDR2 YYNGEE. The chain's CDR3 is CASSARDTQYQETQYF. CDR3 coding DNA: TGTGCCAGCAGCGCCCGGGACACCCAGTACCAAGAGACCCAGTACTTC.

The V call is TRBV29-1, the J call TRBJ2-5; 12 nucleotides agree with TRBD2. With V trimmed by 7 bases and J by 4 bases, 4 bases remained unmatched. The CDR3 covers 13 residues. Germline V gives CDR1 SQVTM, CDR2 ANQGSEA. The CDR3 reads CSAEGLAGETQYF. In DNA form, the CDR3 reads TGCAGCGCCGAGGGACTAGCGGGAGAGACCCAGTACTTC.

The CDR3 region has the DNA TGTGCCAGCACCCCGGGACTAGCGCCCTACGAGCAGTACTTC. This sequence encodes CASTPGLAPYEQYF. The chain has TRBV6-2 or TRBV6-3 and TRBJ2-7, with TRBD2 identical over 10 bases. This CDR3 has 14 amino acids. J gave up 2 bases and V 7 bases, and 5 bases lay outside the gene matches. Germline CDR1 reads MNHEY; CDR2 reads SVGEGT.

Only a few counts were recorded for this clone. CDR3 region: CASRTGTGFNQPQHF. The CDR3 DNA sequence: TGTGCCAGCAGAACCGGGACAGGGTTCAATCAGCCCCAGCATTTT. The chain combines TRBV7-8 with TRBJ1-5; 9 bases are a match to TRBD1. Germline loops: CDR1 SGHVS, CDR2 FQNEAQ. This CDR3 comprises 15 residues. V gave up 6 bases and J gave up 3 bases; unmatched junction bases: 6.

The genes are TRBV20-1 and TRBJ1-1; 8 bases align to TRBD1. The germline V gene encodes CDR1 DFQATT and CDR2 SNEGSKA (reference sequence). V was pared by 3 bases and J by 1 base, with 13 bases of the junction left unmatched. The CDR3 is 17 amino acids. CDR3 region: CSASRGQARVWNTEAFF. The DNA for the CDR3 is TGCAGTGCTAGTAGGGGACAGGCGCGCGTCTGGAACACTGAAGCTTTCTTT.

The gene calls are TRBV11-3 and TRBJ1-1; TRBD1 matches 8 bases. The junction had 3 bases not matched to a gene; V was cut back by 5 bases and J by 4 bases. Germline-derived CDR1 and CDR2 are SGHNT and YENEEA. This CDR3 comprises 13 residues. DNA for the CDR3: TGTGCCAGCAGCGGGGACAGGTCCACTGAAGCTTTCTTT. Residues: CASSGDRSTEAFF.

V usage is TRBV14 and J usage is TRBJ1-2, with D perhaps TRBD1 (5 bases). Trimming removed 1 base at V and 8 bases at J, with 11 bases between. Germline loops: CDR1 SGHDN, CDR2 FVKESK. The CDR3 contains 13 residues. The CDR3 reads CASSQGVGDGYTF. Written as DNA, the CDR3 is TGTGCCAGCAGCCAAGGGGTGGGGGACGGCTACACCTTC.

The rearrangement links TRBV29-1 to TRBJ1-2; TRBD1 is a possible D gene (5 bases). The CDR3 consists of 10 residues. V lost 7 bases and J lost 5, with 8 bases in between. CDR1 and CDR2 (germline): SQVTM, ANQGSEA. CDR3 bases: TGCAGCGGGGACCCTTATGGCTACACCTTC. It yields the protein CSGDPYGYTF.

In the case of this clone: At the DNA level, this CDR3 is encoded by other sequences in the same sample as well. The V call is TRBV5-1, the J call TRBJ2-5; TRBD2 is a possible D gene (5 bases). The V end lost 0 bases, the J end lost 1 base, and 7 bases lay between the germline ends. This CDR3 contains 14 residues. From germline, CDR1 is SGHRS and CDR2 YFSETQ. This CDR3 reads CASSLGAAQETQYF. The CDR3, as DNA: TGCGCCAGCAGCTTGGGAGCGGCCCAAGAGACCCAGTACTTC.

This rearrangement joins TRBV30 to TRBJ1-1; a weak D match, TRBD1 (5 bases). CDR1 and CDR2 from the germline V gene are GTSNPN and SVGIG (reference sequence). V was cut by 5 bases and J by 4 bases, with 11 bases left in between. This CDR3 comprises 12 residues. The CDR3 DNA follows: TGTGCCTGGGGCGGGAGGGGCACTGAAGCTTTCTTT. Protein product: CAWGGRGTEAFF.

The CDR3 sequence: CASSVGHRSAGANVLTF. The CDR3 DNA sequence: TGTGCCAGCAGCGTAGGGCACAGGTCGGCTGGGGCCAACGTCCTGACTTTC. The V and J genes are TRBV9 and TRBJ2-6; the D gene is possibly TRBD1 (5 bases). CDR1 is SGDLS, CDR2 YYNGEE, per germline. The V end was cut by 0 bases, the J end by 2 bases, with 12 bases between. The CDR3 is made up of 17 amino acids. Variable domain in full (rest from reference TRBV9 and TRBJ2-6): DSGVTQTPKHLITATGQRVTLRCSPRSGDLSVYWYQQSLDQGLQFLIQYYNGEERAKGNILERFSAQQFPDLHSELNLSSLELGDSALYFCASSVGHRSAGANVLTFGAGSRLTVL.